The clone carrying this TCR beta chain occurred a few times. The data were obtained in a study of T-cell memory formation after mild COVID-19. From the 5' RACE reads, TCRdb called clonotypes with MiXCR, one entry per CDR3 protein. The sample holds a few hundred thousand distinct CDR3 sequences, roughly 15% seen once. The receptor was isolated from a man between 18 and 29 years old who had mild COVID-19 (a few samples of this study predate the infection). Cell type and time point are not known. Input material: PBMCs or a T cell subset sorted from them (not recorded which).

Written as DNA, the CDR3 is TGCAGTGCTAGCCTCGAGTCGTACAATGAGCAGTTCTTC. Encoded protein: CSASLESYNEQFF. The genes are TRBV20-1 and TRBJ2-1; unclear D gene. The CDR3 has 13 amino acids. V gave up 3 bases and J gave up 4 bases, with 10 bases separating them. Germline lookup yields CDR1 DFQATT and CDR2 SNEGSKA (reference sequence).